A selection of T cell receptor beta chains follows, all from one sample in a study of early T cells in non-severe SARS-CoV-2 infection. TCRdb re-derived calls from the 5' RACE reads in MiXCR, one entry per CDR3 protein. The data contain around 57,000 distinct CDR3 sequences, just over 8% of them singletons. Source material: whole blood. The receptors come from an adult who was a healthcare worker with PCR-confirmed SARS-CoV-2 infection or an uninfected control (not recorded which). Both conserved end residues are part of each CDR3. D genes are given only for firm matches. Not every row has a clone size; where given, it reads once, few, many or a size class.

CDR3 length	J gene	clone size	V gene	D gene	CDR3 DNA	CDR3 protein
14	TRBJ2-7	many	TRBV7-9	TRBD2	TGTGCCAGCAGCCTAGCGGGAGGCGCCCACGAGCAGTACTTC	CASSLAGGAHEQYF
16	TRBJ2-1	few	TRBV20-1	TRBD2	TGCAGTGCGACTGCTTTCAAGCGGGGGGGGTACAATGAGCAGTTCTTC	CSATAFKRGGYNEQFF
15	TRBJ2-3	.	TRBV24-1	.	TGTGCCACCAGTGATCCCCTCACCCCCACAGATACGCAGTATTTT	CATSDPLTPTDTQYF
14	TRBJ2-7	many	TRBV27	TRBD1	TGTGCCAGCAGTGTAACCGGGACAGACGGGGAGCAGTACTTC	CASSVTGTDGEQYF
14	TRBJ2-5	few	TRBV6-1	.	TGTGCCAGCAGAACGGACAGGGAGGGAGAGACCCAGTACTTC	CASRTDREGETQYF
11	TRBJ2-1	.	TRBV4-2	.	TGTGCCAGCTCTCAGGGGGGAGGGCAGTTCTTC	CASSQGGGQFF
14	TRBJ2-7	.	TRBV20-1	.	TGCAGTGCTAGGGAAAGACTAGGAACCCGCGAGCAGTACTTC	CSARERLGTREQYF
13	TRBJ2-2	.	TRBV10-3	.	TGTGCCATCAGTGAGGAGGAGTCCGGGGAGCTGTTTTTT	CAISEEESGELFF
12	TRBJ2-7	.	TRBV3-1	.	TGTGCCAGCAGCCAATCCCCAGGCGAGCAGTACTTC	CASSQSPGEQYF
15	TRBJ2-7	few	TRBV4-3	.	TGCGCCAGCAGTCCTCGACATCCGAGCTCCTACGAGCAGTACTTC	CASSPRHPSSYEQYF
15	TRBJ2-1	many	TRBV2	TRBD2	TGTGCCAGCAGATCTCTAGCGGGGGCCGACAATGAGCAGTTCTTC	CASRSLAGADNEQFF
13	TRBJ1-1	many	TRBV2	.	TGTGCCAGCAGTGAAGAGATGAACACTGAAGCTTTCTTT	CASSEEMNTEAFF
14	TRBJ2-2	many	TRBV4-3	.	TGCGCCAGCAGCCTGGACCTAAACACCGGGGAGCTGTTTTTT	CASSLDLNTGELFF
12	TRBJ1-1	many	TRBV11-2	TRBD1	TGTGCCAGCAGCTCGGACAGGACTGAAGCTTTCTTT	CASSSDRTEAFF
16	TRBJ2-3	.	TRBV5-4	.	TGTGCCAGCAGCTTGCCCTGGGGCAGCCGCACAGATACGCAGTATTTT	CASSLPWGSRTDTQYF
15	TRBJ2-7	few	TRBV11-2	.	TGTGCCAGCAGCTTAGGGAGGGCACTCGGGAACGAGCAGTACTTC	CASSLGRALGNEQYF
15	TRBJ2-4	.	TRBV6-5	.	TGTGCCAGCAGTAAGCCCCTTAGAGCCAAAAACATTCAGTACTTC	CASSKPLRAKNIQYF
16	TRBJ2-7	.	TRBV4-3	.	TGCGCCAGCAGCCAAGATCTCCGAGGACAGCCCTACGAGCAGTACTTC	CASSQDLRGQPYEQYF
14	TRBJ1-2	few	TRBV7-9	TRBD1	TGTGCCAGCAGCCAGGACAGGGAAGTTGATGGCTACACCTTC	CASSQDREVDGYTF
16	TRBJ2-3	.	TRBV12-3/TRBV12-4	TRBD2	TGTGCCAGCAGTCCCGGTCTAGCGGTGAGCACAGATACGCAGTATTTT	CASSPGLAVSTDTQYF
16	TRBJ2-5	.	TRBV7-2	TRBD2	TGTGCCAGCAGCTTAGGAGGAACTAGCGGTGGGGGGACCCAGTACTTC	CASSLGGTSGGGTQYF
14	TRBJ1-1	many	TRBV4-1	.	TGCGCCAGCAGCCAAGATTACGGTAACACTGAAGCTTTCTTT	CASSQDYGNTEAFF
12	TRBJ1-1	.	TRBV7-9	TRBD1	TGTGCCAGCGGGACAGACACCACTGAAGCTTTCTTT	CASGTDTTEAFF
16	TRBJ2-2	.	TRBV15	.	TGTGCCACCAGCAGAAGGGATAGGGCGAACACCGGGGAGCTGTTTTTT	CATSRRDRANTGELFF
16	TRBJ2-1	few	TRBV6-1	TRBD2	TGTGCCAGCAGTGAAGGGATAGCGGGGGGGAACAATGAGCAGTTCTTC	CASSEGIAGGNNEQFF
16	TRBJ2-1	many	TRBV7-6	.	TGTGCCAGCAGCTGGCTCAGACGGGCCTCCTACAATGAGCAGTTCTTC	CASSWLRRASYNEQFF
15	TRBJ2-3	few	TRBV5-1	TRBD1	TGCGCCAGCAGCTTGACCCAGACAGGGACAGATACGCAGTATTTT	CASSLTQTGTDTQYF
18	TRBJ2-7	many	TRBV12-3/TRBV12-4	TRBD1	TGTGCCAGCAGTCGCTACCTACTCGACAGGGCGAGCTCCTACGAGCAGTACTTC	CASSRYLLDRASSYEQYF
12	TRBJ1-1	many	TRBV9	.	TGTGCCAGCAGCGTAGGGGGCACTGAAGCTTTCTTT	CASSVGGTEAFF
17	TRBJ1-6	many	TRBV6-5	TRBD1	TGTGCCAGCAGTTACTCGAGGCAGGGGGCTTTTAATTCACCCCTCCACTTT	CASSYSRQGAFNSPLHF
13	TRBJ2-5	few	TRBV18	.	TGTGCCAGCTCACCAGGGTCACGAGAGACCCAGTACTTC	CASSPGSRETQYF
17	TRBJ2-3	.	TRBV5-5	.	TGTGCCAGCAGCTTGGCCCCGCAGGGTACTCGCACAGATACGCAGTATTTT	CASSLAPQGTRTDTQYF
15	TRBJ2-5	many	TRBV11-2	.	TGTGCCAGCAGCACGGATCAGGGGTTACAAGAGACCCAGTACTTC	CASSTDQGLQETQYF
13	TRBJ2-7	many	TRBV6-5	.	TGTGCCAGCAGTTACTCCGGGACCTACGAGCAGTACTTC	CASSYSGTYEQYF
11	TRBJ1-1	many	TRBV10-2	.	TGCGCCAGCAGTGCGACTCGCGAAGCTTTCTTT	CASSATREAFF
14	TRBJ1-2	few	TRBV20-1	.	TGCATCCCCACTCACCGGGACGGTAACTATGGCTACACCTTC	CIPTHRDGNYGYTF
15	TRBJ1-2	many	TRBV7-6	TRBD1	TGTGCCAGCAGCTTAGCACCACAGGGGAACTATGGCTACACCTTC	CASSLAPQGNYGYTF
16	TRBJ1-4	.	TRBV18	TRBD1	TGTGCCAGCTCCAGACAGGGCATAGGCACTAATGAAAAACTGTTTTTT	CASSRQGIGTNEKLFF
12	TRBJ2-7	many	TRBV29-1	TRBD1	TGCAGCGTTCTCCGGGACAGCTACGAGCAGTACTTC	CSVLRDSYEQYF
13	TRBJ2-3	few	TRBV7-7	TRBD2	TGTGCTAGCACCCCCGCGGGGGGAGATACGCAGTATTTT	CASTPAGGDTQYF
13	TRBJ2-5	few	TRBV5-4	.	TGTGCCAGCAGCAGGGACGACCAAGAGACCCAGTACTTC	CASSRDDQETQYF
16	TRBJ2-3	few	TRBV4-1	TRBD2	TGCGCCAGCAGCCAGGATTCTAGCGGGGGCACAGATACGCAGTATTTT	CASSQDSSGGTDTQYF
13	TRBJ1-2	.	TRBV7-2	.	TGTGCCAGCAGCCCCACCGACGGTAGGGGCTACACCTTC	CASSPTDGRGYTF
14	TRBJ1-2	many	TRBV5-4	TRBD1	TGTGCCAGCAGCAGGACAGGGGGGGCCTATGGCTACACCTTC	CASSRTGGAYGYTF
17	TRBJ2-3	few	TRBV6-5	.	TGTGCCAGCAGTTACTCGAACCCCAGTTCCAACACGGATACGCAGTATTTT	CASSYSNPSSNTDTQYF
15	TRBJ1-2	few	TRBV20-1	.	TGCAGTGCTAGAGAGCCAGGCCAATTTAACTATGGCTACACCTTC	CSAREPGQFNYGYTF
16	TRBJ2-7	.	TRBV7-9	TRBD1	TGTGCCAGCAGTTTCCCGGGGGCACAGGGGGGAGATCAGCAGTACTTC	CASSFPGAQGGDQQYF
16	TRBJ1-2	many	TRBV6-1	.	TGTGCCAGCAGTGAATTTAACGGCCTAGCTAACTATGGCTACACCTTC	CASSEFNGLANYGYTF
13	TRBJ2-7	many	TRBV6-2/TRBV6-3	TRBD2	TGTGCCAGTAGCGGGGCGACCTCCTACGAGCAGTACTTC	CASSGATSYEQYF
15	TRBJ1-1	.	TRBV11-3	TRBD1	TGTGCCAGCAGATCTAGGGGACAGATGAACACTGAAGCTTTCTTT	CASRSRGQMNTEAFF
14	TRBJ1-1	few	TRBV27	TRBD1	TGTGCCAGCAGTAAGACAGGGTCGAACACTGAAGCTTTCTTT	CASSKTGSNTEAFF
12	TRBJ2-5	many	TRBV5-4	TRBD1	TGTGCCAGCAGCCGGGACAGGGAGACCCAGTACTTC	CASSRDRETQYF